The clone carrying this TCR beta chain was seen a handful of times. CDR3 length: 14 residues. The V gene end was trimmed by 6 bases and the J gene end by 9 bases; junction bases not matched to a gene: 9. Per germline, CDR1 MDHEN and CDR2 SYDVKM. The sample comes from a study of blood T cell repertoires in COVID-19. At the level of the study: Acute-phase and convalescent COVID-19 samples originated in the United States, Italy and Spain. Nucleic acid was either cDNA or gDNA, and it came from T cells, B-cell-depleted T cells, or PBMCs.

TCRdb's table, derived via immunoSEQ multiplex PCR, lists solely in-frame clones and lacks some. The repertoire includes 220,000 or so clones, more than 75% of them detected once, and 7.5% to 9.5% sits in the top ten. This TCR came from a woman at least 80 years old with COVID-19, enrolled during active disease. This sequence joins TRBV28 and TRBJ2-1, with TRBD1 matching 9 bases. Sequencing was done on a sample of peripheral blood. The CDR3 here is CASSYGQGLVEQFF. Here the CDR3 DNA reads TGTGCCAGCAGCTACGGACAGGGGTTGGTTGAGCAGTTCTTC.